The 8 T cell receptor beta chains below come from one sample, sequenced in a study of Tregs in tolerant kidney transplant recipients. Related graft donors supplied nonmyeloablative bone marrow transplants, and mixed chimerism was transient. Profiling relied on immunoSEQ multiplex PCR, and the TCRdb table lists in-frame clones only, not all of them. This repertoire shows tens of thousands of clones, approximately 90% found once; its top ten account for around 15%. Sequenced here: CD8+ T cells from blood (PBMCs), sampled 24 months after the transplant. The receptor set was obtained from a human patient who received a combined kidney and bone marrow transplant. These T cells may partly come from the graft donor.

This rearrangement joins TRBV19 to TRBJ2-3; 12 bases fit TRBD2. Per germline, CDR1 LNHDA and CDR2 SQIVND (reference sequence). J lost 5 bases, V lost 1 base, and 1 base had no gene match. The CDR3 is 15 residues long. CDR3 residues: CASSIGTSGEDTQYF. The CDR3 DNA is TGTGCCAGTAGTATAGGGACTAGCGGGGAAGATACGCAGTATTTT.

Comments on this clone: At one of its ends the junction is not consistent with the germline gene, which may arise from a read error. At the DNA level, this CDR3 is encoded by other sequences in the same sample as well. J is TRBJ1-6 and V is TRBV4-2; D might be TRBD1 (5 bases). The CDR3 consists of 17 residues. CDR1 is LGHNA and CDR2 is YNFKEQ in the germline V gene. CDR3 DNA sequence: TGTGCCAGCAGCCAGGAACCGACAGTCGCCTATAATTCCCCCCTCCACTTT. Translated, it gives CASSQEPTVAYNSPLHF.

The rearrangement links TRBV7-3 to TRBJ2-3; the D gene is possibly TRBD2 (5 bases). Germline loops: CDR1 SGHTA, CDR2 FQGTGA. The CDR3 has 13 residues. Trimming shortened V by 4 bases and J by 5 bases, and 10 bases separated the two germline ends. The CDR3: CASSWESRDTQYF. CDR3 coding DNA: TGTGCCAGCAGCTGGGAGTCTAGAGATACGCAGTATTTT.

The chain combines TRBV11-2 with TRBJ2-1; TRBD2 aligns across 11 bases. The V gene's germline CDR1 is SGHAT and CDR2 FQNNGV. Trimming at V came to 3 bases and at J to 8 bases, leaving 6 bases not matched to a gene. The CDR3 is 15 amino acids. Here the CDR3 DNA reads TGTGCCAGCAGCTTGCCTAGCGGGGGGTGGGATGAGCAGTTCTTC. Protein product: CASSLPSGGWDEQFF.

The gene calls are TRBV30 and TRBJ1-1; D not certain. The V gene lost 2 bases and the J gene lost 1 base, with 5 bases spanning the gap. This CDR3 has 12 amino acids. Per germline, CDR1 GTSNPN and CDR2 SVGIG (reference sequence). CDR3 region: CAWSFGNTEAFF. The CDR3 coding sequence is TGTGCCTGGAGTTTCGGGAACACTGAAGCTTTCTTT.

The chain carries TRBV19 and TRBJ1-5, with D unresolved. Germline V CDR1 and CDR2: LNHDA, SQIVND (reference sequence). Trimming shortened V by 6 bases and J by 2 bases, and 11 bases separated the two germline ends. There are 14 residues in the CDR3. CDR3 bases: TGTGCCAGTAGCGAGATACTGGGCAATCAGCCCCAGCATTTT. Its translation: CASSEILGNQPQHF. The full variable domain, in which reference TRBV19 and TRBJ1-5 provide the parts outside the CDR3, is DGGITQSPKYLFRKEGQNVTLSCEQNLNHDAMYWYRQDPGQGLRLIYYSQIVNDFQKGDIAEGYSVSREKKESFPLTVTSAQKNPTAFYLCASSEILGNQPQHFGDGTRLSIL.

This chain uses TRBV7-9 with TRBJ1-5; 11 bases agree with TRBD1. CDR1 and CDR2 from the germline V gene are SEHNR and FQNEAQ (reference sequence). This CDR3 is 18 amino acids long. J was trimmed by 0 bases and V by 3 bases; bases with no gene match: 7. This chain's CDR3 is CASSFTGDRGISNQPQHF. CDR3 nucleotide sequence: TGTGCCAGCAGCTTTACCGGGGACAGGGGGATTAGCAATCAGCCCCAGCATTTT.

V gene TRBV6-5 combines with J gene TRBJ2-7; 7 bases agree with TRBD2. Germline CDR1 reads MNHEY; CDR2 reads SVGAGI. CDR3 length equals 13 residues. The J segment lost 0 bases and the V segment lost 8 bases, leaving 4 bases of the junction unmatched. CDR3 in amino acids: CASGLGSSYEQYF. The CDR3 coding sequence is TGTGCCAGCGGACTAGGGAGCTCCTACGAGCAGTACTTC.